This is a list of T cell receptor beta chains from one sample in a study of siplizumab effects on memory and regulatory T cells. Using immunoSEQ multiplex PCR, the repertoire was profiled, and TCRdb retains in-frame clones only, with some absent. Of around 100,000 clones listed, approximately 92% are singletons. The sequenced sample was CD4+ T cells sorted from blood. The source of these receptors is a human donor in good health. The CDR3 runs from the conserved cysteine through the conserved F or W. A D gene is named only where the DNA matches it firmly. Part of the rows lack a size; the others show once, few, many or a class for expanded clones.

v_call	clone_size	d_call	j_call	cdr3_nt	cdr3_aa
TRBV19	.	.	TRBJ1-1	TGTGCCAGTACACTTACAGGGAACACTGAAGCTTTCTTT	CASTLTGNTEAFF
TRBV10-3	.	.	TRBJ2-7	TGTGCCATCAGTGAGTCGAGTGGGACAACCTCCTACGAGCAGTACTTC	CAISESSGTTSYEQYF
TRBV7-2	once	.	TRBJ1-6	TGTGCCAGCAGTTATCGTAATTCACCCCTCCACTTT	CASSYRNSPLHF
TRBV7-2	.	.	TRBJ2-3	TGTGCCAGCAGACTCTTAGGGGGGGGCCGGGGCACAGATACGCAGTATTTT	CASRLLGGGRGTDTQYF
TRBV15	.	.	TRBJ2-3	TGTGCCACCAGCGGAGCGTACACAGATACGCAGTATTTT	CATSGAYTDTQYF
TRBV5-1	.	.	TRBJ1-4	TGCGCCAGCAGCTCTGCACGAGGGGGGGAAAAACTGTTTTTT	CASSSARGGEKLFF
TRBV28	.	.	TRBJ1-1	TGTGCCAGCAGACAGCAGGGTAACACTGAAGCTTTCTTT	CASRQQGNTEAFF
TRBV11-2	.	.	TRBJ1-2	TGTGCCAGCAGCTTAGGCCGAGGGGCCGCTAACTATGGCTACACCTTC	CASSLGRGAANYGYTF
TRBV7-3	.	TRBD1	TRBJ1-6	TGTGCCAGCAGCCGTACAGGGGGACTGAATTCACCCCTCCACTTT	CASSRTGGLNSPLHF
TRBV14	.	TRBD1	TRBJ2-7	TGTGCCAGCAGCCAAGCAGGGGGCGTTTGGTACGAGCAGTACTTC	CASSQAGGVWYEQYF
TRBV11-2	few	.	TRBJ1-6	TGTGCCAGCAGCTTAGGGGGATGGCCAAGGGCCCATTTT	CASSLGGWPRAHF
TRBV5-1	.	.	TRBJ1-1	TGCGCCAGCAGCGATGGACAGAACACTGAAGCTTTCTTT	CASSDGQNTEAFF
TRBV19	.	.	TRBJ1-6	TGTGCCAGTAGTAGACCCCAGGGTGGGTCACCCCTCCACTTT	CASSRPQGGSPLHF
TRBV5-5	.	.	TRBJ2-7	TGTGCCAGCAGCTTAGGGGGGACATCGACCTACGAGCAGTACTTC	CASSLGGTSTYEQYF
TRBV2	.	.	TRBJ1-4	TGTGCCAGCAGAGGAGGGAATGAAAAACTGTTTTTT	CASRGGNEKLFF
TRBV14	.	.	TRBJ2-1	TGTGCCAGCAGCCGAGTCCGGCCACAGGGCAGCAATGAGCAGTTCTTC	CASSRVRPQGSNEQFF
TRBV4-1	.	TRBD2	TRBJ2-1	TGCGCCAGCAGCCGTGTAACTAGCGGGGGGACCTACAATGAGCAGTTCTTC	CASSRVTSGGTYNEQFF
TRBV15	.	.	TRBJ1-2	TGTGCCACCAGCAGAGATGGGGGGGTTGGCTACACCTTC	CATSRDGGVGYTF
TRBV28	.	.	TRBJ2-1	TGTGCCAGCAAACAGCTATACAATGAGCAGTTCTTC	CASKQLYNEQFF
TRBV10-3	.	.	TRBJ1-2	TGTGCCATCAGTGATCACAGGCGTAACTATGGCTACACCTTC	CAISDHRRNYGYTF
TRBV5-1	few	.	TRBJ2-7	TGCGCCAGCAGCCGGCGCGACTCCTACGAGCAGTACTTC	CASSRRDSYEQYF
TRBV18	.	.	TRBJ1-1	TGTGCCAGCTCACGCAATATGCCCTTGGGCACTGAAGCTTTCTTT	CASSRNMPLGTEAFF
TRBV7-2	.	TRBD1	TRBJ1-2	TGTGCCAGCAGACCTGACAGGGGCGGTGGCTACACCTTC	CASRPDRGGGYTF
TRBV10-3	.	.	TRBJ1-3	TGTGCCATCAGGCAGGGGATTGAAGGAAACACCATATATTTT	CAIRQGIEGNTIYF